This T cell receptor (beta chain) was obtained from a study of regulatory T cells in long-lasting Graves disease (TCRdb year 2021). In terms of the full investigation: Patients with newly diagnosed Graves' disease had been on antithyroid drugs for under 3 months. The study took place in China and was registered as a clinical trial. This study used TCR sequencing and RNA sequencing of peripheral blood to compare persistent Graves' disease patients against newly diagnosed Graves' disease patients. A total of about 35 samples underwent TCR sequencing, from 13 patients with persistent Graves' disease and some 20 patients with newly diagnosed Graves' disease. On the study overall, not on this receptor specifically: More public clonotypes were shared among persistent patients (around 3,000) than among newly diagnosed patients (just under 1,000). Persistent disease showed preferential use of TRBV28, TRBJ1-2 and TRBJ2-5, whereas newly diagnosed disease favored TRBV20-1 and TRBJ2-1. The authors acknowledged the small sample size as a limitation that may reduce accuracy. Only the TCR beta chain was sequenced and analyzed. Compared with newly diagnosed patients, persistent Graves' disease patients had lower TCR Shannon entropy and fewer highly expanded clones, which suggests clonal expansion. The study examined only peripheral blood because the primary lesion, thyroid tissue, could not be accessed.

This clonotype was seen many times. The antigen it recognizes is unknown. No quality values exist for individual bases; no much larger clone is one base distant. The receptor library was made with multiplex PCR. Instrument on record: Illumina HiSeq 4000. TCR beta libraries were built with iRepertoire HTBI primers and Arm-PCR amplification of CDR3 regions. Before sequencing, the PCR products underwent gel purification. The original pipeline was this. A total of around 66 TRBV and some 15 TRBJ segments were identified across samples and were used for gene usage analysis of CDR3 amino acid clonotypes. COPE and FqMerger were used to merge the filtered high-quality paired reads into contigs. BLAST was used to align contigs to the IMGT TRBV, TRBD and TRBJ reference genes, and CDR3 was defined following IMGT. Any clonotype with a frequency above 0.1% was classified as a highly expanded clone. Shannon entropy served as the measure of repertoire diversity, while the Gini coefficient captured V-J evenness. A clonotype was considered public if more than one individual shared it. TCRdb cleaned the public reads at Q25 with fastp, built clones with MiXCR and kept in-frame beta chains. Every CDR3 protein is listed once, alongside the most common genes and DNA of its rows. These V and J calls originate from TCRdb's pipeline instead of the authors' own analysis. The sample profile shows around 250,000 distinct CDR3 sequences; 20% to 25% of them were found once. The ten largest clonotypes hold about 14% of the sample.

Trimming takes 0 bases from V and 8 bases from J, and the germline ends sit 14 bases apart. Taken from cysteine to phenylalanine, the CDR3 has 14 residues. Of the read, only the CDR3 DNA is kept; its 42 bases are in frame from base 1. CDR1 and CDR2, looked up from the germline V gene, are SQVTM and ANQGSEA. According to the study, the label for this sample's time point signals: newly diagnosed GD, antithyroid drugs for less than 3 months. For both TCR sequencing and RNA sequencing, RNA was extracted from PBMCs using TRIzol. Graves' disease was diagnosed according to American Thyroid Association guidelines. Recruitment of patients was carried out at an endocrinology department in Xi'an, China. Each patient gave 7.5 to 10 milliliters of peripheral blood, collected in an EDTA anticoagulant tube. Ficoll Paque Plus density gradient separation was used to isolate PBMCs, and no further T cell sorting was performed. An Agilent 2100 Bioanalyzer and agarose gel were used to assess RNA quality, and a NanoDrop 2000 was used to measure RNA concentration.

Sample: peripheral blood mononuclear cells (PBMCs), taken at new diagnosis, from a patient treated with antithyroid drugs. The rearrangement combines TRBV29-1 with TRBJ2-1, and the D gene may be TRBD1, 5 bases matching. This TCR came from a female donor with Graves disease. The CDR3 is CSVEEPGSIDEQFF. The nucleotide sequence reads TGCAGCGTTGAAGAACCAGGGTCAATTGATGAGCAGTTCTTC.